This TCR beta chain was recorded in a study of shared clonotypes between healthy human individuals. This CDR3 has 16 amino acids. V shed 2 bases and J shed 0 bases, with 11 bases lying between them. Germline CDR1 is SGHTA and CDR2 is FQGNSA. To note about this clone: Its antigen is still unknown.

Replicate PCRs from sorted subsets contained approximately 190 ng DNA, which is roughly 30,000 T cell genomes. Sequencing used immunoSEQ multiplex PCR; TCRdb keeps in-frame clones, though not all of them. Of more than 2,000,000 clones in the sample, more than 85% were seen once. Study outcomes and limitations: Memory subsets had estimated richness that was generally smaller than that of naive subsets. Sharing across several donors was seen in 4% to 6.5% of naive CD4 clonotypes. The expectation was that sequencing depth would affect clonotype sharing among donors.

The sequenced sample was naive CD4+ T cells from PBMCs. The subset denotes: CD45RA+ positively selected. The rearrangement joins TRBV7-2 to TRBJ1-3; D uncertain. This receptor was identified in a young man in good health. Some clones in this sample may be carry-over from other donors' samples. The chain's CDR3 is CASSLLRESSGNTIYF. The CDR3, as DNA: TGTGCCAGCAGCTTACTCCGGGAGAGCTCTGGAAACACCATATATTTT.